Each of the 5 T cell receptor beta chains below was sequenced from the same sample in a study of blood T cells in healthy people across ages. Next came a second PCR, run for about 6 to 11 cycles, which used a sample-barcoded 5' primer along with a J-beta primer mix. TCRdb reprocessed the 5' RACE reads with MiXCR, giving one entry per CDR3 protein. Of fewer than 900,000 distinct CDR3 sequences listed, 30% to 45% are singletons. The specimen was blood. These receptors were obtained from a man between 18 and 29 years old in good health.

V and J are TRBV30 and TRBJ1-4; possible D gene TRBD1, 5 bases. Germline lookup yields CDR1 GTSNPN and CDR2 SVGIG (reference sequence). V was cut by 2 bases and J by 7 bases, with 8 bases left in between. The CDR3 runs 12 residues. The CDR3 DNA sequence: TGTGCCTGGAGTAAGGGGAGTGAAAAACTGTTTTTT. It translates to CAWSKGSEKLFF.

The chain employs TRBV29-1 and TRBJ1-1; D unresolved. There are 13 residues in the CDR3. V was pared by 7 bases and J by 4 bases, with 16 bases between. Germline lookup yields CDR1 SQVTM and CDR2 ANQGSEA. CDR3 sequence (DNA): TGCAGCGCCGAAACGGGCCGAGGCACTGAAGCTTTCTTT. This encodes CSAETGRGTEAFF.

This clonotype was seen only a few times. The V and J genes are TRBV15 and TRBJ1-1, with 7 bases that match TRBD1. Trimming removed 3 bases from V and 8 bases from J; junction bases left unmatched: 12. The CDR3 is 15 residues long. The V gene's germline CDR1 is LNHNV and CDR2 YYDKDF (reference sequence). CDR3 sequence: CATSSRPPGTAEAFF. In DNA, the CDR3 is TGTGCCACCAGCAGCCGCCCTCCCGGGACAGCAGAAGCTTTCTTT.

The CDR3 DNA is TGTGCCAGCAGCTTAGAACCTAGCGGGCCGTACAATGAGCAGTTCTTC. Translating it yields CASSLEPSGPYNEQFF. The chain is built from TRBV13 and TRBJ2-1, with 8 bases fitting TRBD2. V dropped 1 base and J dropped 4; count of bases not matched to a gene: 6. Germline CDR1 PRHDT, CDR2 FYEKMQ (reference sequence). The CDR3 covers 16 residues.

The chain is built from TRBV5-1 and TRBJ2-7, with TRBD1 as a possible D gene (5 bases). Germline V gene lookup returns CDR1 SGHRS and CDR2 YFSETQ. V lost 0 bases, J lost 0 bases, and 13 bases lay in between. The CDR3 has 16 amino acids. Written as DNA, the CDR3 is TGCGCCAGCAGCTTGGGGCAGGGCACGCTCTCCTACGAGCAGTACTTC. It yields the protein CASSLGQGTLSYEQYF.